This TCR beta chain was obtained from a study of blood T cell repertoires in COVID-19. Study as a whole: Samples representing acute and convalescent COVID-19 were sourced from the United States, Italy and Spain. The analysed material was cDNA or gDNA that came from T cells, B-cell-depleted T cells, or PBMCs.

The sample holds one count of this clone. Sequencing used immunoSEQ multiplex PCR; TCRdb keeps in-frame clones, though not all of them. The profile shows 300,000 or so clones, more than 75% of them singletons. V was pared by 1 base and J by 3 bases, with 12 bases between. The CDR3 extends over 15 amino acids. Germline-derived CDR1 and CDR2 are LNHDA and SQIVND (reference sequence). Sequenced: peripheral blood. The receptor was derived from a woman in her thirties or forties who had recovered from COVID-19. The V gene is TRBV19, the J gene TRBJ1-2; a weak D match, TRBD1 (5 bases). The DNA for the CDR3 is TGTGCCAGTAGTATAGCAAGGGGCGCGGACTATGGCTACACCTTC. Amino acids: CASSIARGADYGYTF.